Listed below are T cell receptor beta chains from one sample, sequenced in a study of blood T cell repertoires in COVID-19. TCRdb keeps only in-frame clones here, not all; method: immunoSEQ multiplex PCR. The sample shows some 300,000 clones, 90% of them seen only once. Sequenced: peripheral blood. The receptors come from a woman aged 35 to 49 with COVID-19, enrolled during active disease. The CDR3 runs from the conserved cysteine through the conserved F or W. Fields, in order: J gene, V gene, CDR3 protein.

>TRBJ2-5|TRBV7-8
CASNSRRGLLETQYF
>TRBJ1-4|TRBV10-3
CAISERTGDFLTNEKLFF
>TRBJ2-5|TRBV5-4
CASSWAGYQETQYF
>TRBJ1-2|TRBV5-5
CASSLSGVWGYTF
>TRBJ2-7|TRBV10-3
CAIRYGTSAHEQYF
>TRBJ1-4|TRBV15
CATSRPGQGNEKLFF
>TRBJ1-1|TRBV7-9
CASSRRGQSEAFF
>TRBJ2-7|TRBV6-1
CASSEYTSYEQYF
>TRBJ1-5|TRBV12-3/TRBV12-4
CASSQGDQPQHF
>TRBJ1-1|TRBV7-2
CASSLQGGNTEAFF
>TRBJ1-1|TRBV10-3
CAISDPGQGAEAFF
>TRBJ1-5|TRBV27
CASSLGGGMPQHF
>TRBJ1-5|TRBV7-2
CASSPLNSNQPQHF
>TRBJ1-2|TRBV28
CASSPLPGSYGYTF
>TRBJ1-3|TRBV28
CASSTPSSAGNTIYF
>TRBJ1-1|TRBV30
CAWSNRKEAFF
>TRBJ2-7|TRBV19
CASSEGLASYEQYF
>TRBJ2-7|TRBV6-6
CASSWGTSGFYEQYF
>TRBJ2-2|TRBV19
CASSILPGKNTGELFF
>TRBJ2-3|TRBV6-2/TRBV6-3
CASSRGLGADTQYF
>TRBJ1-6|TRBV7-9
CASSLEGVGGLHF
>TRBJ2-7|TRBV27
CASQFSGRAGAYEQYF
>TRBJ1-5|TRBV28
CASSLSDGYRGFLSNQPQHF
>TRBJ2-5|TRBV9
CASSVGGTSVETQYF
>TRBJ2-5|TRBV2
CASSERDTQGETQYF
>TRBJ2-2|TRBV11-2
CASSTRTREGTGELFF
>TRBJ2-1|TRBV6-4
CASSPGGYPNEQFF
>TRBJ2-6|TRBV7-2
CASSLFSGGGANVLTF
>TRBJ2-7|TRBV27
CASRGLVGYEQYF
>TRBJ2-1|TRBV15
CATSRGDGGASYNEQFF
>TRBJ2-2|TRBV12-3/TRBV12-4
CASKRSGRGELFF
>TRBJ1-1|TRBV6-2/TRBV6-3
CASSRVPGQGVGAFF
>TRBJ1-1|TRBV7-2
CASSSQLANTEAFF
>TRBJ2-3|TRBV5-6
CASSTLASGRVDTQYF
>TRBJ1-6|TRBV5-4
CASSLEGQGNSPLHF
>TRBJ1-2|TRBV28
CASSFTGDINGYTF
>TRBJ1-5|TRBV30
CAWSVQEGWLNSNQPQHF
>TRBJ2-5|TRBV6-1
CASSEASGGQETQYF
>TRBJ1-2|TRBV6-2/TRBV6-3
CASSYRVSGDYGYTF
>TRBJ2-7|TRBV18
CASSPTTGTSGIEQYF
>TRBJ2-5|TRBV28
CASSLRGGETQYF